A single sample is the source of the 8 T cell receptor beta chains below, sequenced in a study of shared clonotypes between healthy human individuals. The naive CD8 population came from CD45RO-negative cells selected for CCR7, without terminally differentiated effector memory CD45RA+ cells. Only in-frame clones appear in the TCRdb table, and some are missing; sequencing was by immunoSEQ multiplex PCR. This sample yields millions of clones, of which roughly 95% are seen a single time; about 1.1% belongs to the top ten. Material: naive CD8+ T cells sorted from blood. The source is a man aged 18-30 years in good health.

The chain links TRBV5-4 to TRBJ2-4; 10 bases line up with TRBD2. The CDR3 has 14 amino acids. The germline gives CDR1 SGHNT, CDR2 YYREEE (reference sequence). The J segment lost 9 bases and the V segment lost 2 bases, leaving 5 bases of the junction unmatched. CDR3 DNA: TGTGCCAGCAGCTTAGCGGGGGGGCTTGGCATTCAGTACTTC. Its translation is CASSLAGGLGIQYF.

DNA of the CDR3: TGTGCCAGCAGATTCGGACAGGGGGCGTACGAGCAGTACTTC. Its protein is CASRFGQGAYEQYF. The chain joins TRBV2 to TRBJ2-7; TRBD1 aligns across 11 bases. V lost 6 bases to trimming and J lost 4 bases; unmatched junction nucleotides: 5. The CDR3 runs to 14 residues. Germline CDR1 and CDR2: SNHLY and FYNNEI.

With regard to this clone: Within the sample, other DNA sequences also encode this same CDR3. V and J are TRBV9 and TRBJ2-5; D is perhaps TRBD2 (6 bases). Germline CDR1 and CDR2: SGDLS and YYNGEE. Trimming left V 3 bases short and J 1 base short, with 10 bases between. This CDR3 has 14 amino acids. The CDR3 region has the DNA TGTGCCAGCAGCGAAACGGGGGTCCAAGAGACCCAGTACTTC. Protein sequence: CASSETGVQETQYF.

V and J are TRBV6-7 and TRBJ2-5, with a possible D match to TRBD2 (6 bases). TRBV6-7 is placed among ORFs of uncertain function. CDR3 length: 14 amino acids. V was clipped by 7 bases and J by 3 bases, with 15 bases between them. Here the CDR3 reads CASNPVSGKETQYF. The CDR3 DNA sequence: TGTGCCAGCAATCCGGTTAGCGGCAAAGAGACCCAGTACTTC.

CDR3 sequence reads: CASSLGGGTYGYTF. DNA for the CDR3: TGTGCCAGCAGTTTAGGAGGGGGGACCTATGGCTACACCTTC. The chain employs TRBV27 and TRBJ1-2, with a weak D call TRBD1 (6 bases). The CDR3 totals 14 residues. Germline assignment: CDR1 MNHEY and CDR2 SMNVEV (reference sequence). Trimming left V 2 bases short and J 4 bases short, with 11 bases between.

The rearrangement uses TRBV9 and TRBJ2-7; perhaps TRBD2 as D (5 bases). With 4 bases removed from V and 4 bases from J, the gap between germline ends came to 12 bases. Germline V gene sequence: CDR1 SGDLS, CDR2 YYNGEE. This CDR3 spans 13 amino acids. The CDR3 spells CASSIDGEYEQYF. CDR3 in DNA: TGTGCCAGCAGCATCGACGGGGAGTACGAGCAGTACTTC.

J is TRBJ2-1 and V is TRBV4-1; tentative D call: TRBD1 (5 bases). CDR1 is MGHRA, CDR2 YSYEKL, per germline. This CDR3 comprises 14 residues. Trimming cost V 4 bases and J 5 bases, with 12 bases left between them. The CDR3 protein is CASSRRQFNNEQFF. CDR3 DNA sequence: TGCGCCAGCAGCCGCCGACAGTTCAACAATGAGCAGTTCTTC.

The chain joins TRBV12-5 to TRBJ2-3; no reliable D call. This CDR3 has 15 amino acids. V was pared by 6 bases and J by 2 bases, with 15 bases between. The germline V gene encodes CDR1 LGHNT and CDR2 FRNRAP. The CDR3 protein is CASGPGAGATDTQYF. DNA of the CDR3: TGTGCTAGTGGCCCTGGCGCCGGAGCCACAGATACGCAGTATTTT.